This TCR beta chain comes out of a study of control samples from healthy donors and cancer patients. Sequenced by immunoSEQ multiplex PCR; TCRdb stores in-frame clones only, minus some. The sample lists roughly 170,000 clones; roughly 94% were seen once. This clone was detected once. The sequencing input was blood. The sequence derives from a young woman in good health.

The CDR3: CASSSLALFQYSNQPQHF. The CDR3 coding sequence is TGTGCCAGCAGCTCCTTAGCCCTATTCCAATATAGCAATCAGCCCCAGCATTTT. The chain has TRBV11-3 and TRBJ1-5; D remains ambiguous. CDR3 length equals 18 residues. Trimming removed 4 bases from V and 0 bases from J, with 19 bases in between. Germline V gene sequence: CDR1 SGHNT, CDR2 YENEEA.